Reported below is one T cell receptor (beta chain). These data come from a study of control samples from healthy donors and cancer patients. V was trimmed by 3 bases and J by 8 bases, leaving 10 bases between them. CDR1 and CDR2 (germline): LNHDA, SQIVND (reference sequence). The CDR3 spans 12 residues. Produced via immunoSEQ multiplex PCR; TCRdb's table is partial and in-frame only. The sample holds about 160,000 clones, around nine tenths seen once. The chain couples TRBV19 to TRBJ1-2; D may be TRBD1 (6 bases). Sequenced input: blood. The sequence came from a man aged 25 to 40 in good health. CDR3 sequence: CASSIVQGGYTF. In DNA form, the CDR3 reads TGTGCCAGTAGTATCGTACAGGGAGGCTACACCTTC.